This TCR beta chain was observed in a study of blood T cell repertoires in COVID-19. One Seattle source followed patients from active infection through their disease course. CDR1 is SGHDN and CDR2 is FVKESK in the germline V gene. This CDR3 has 16 residues. The ends lost 1 base at V and 6 bases at J; junction bases unmatched: 8. Here immunoSEQ multiplex PCR was the method, and the copy in TCRdb shows in-frame clones only, minus some. Here the sample spans roughly 300,000 clones, approximately 84% being singletons. The sample taken for sequencing was peripheral blood. The TCR was taken from a human donor with COVID-19, enrolled during active disease. The donor label of this sample is uncertain. The chain couples TRBV14 to TRBJ2-2; 7 bases align to TRBD2. The CDR3, as DNA: TGTGCCAGCAGCCAAGTGGGCGGGAGTTCCGCCGGGGAGCTGTTTTTT. This codes for CASSQVGGSSAGELFF.